The entry that follows covers one T cell receptor (beta chain) sequence. Its antigen is still unknown. The junction shows a germline mismatch at one end, possibly a read error. Germline CDR1 reads ENHRY; CDR2 reads SYGVKD. The CDR3 consists of 13 residues. Profiled with immunoSEQ multiplex PCR; TCRdb holds only in-frame clones, not every one. The sample has around 74,000 clones, around four fifths seen once. This sample is part of a study of radiation and T cells in renal cell carcinoma. Points from the study as a whole: Top tumor clonotypes rose in blood 2 weeks post-radiation, then contracted.

Time point: blood 4 weeks post-SBRT, at nephrectomy. Treatment denoted: 15 Gy SBRT to primary tumor, nephrectomy 4 weeks later. Nephrectomy followed 15 Gy stereotactic body radiation by 4 weeks. Specimen: blood, collected from a patient whose treatment included radiotherapy and nephrectomy. This chain connects TRBV10-3 to TRBJ1-4; a possible D gene is TRBD1 (5 bases). The sequence came from an older woman with renal cell carcinoma. The CDR3 coding sequence is TGTGCCATCAGTGAGTCGGGCAGGGAAAGACTGTTTTTT. The encoded protein is CAISESGRERLFF.